Listed here are 21 T cell receptor beta chains from one sample, sequenced in a study of T cell responses to AZD1222 COVID-19 vaccine. The table came from immunoSEQ multiplex PCR; TCRdb's copy has only in-frame clones and leaves some out. The sample gives 150,000 to 190,000 clones, 90% to 95% of which show up once; more than 1.3% is in the top ten. The sequenced sample was peripheral blood, obtained 28 days after the second AZD1222 dose. The receptors stem from an adult who received the AZD1222 COVID-19 vaccine.

The gene calls are TRBV12-3 or TRBV12-4 and TRBJ1-3; no clear D gene. This CDR3 has 13 residues. Deletions cut 3 bases from V and 1 base from J, with 4 bases between. CDR3: CASSLYSGNTIYF. The CDR3 coding sequence is TGTGCCAGCAGTTTGTATTCTGGAAACACCATATATTTT.

This chain uses TRBV10-2 with TRBJ2-1, with 12 bases identical to TRBD1. The J segment lost 14 bases and the V segment lost 4 bases, leaving 12 bases of the junction unmatched. The CDR3 spans 15 residues. Looked up from germline, CDR1 is WSHSY and CDR2 is SAAADI. The CDR3 DNA reads TGCGCCAGCAGTGCCACGGGACAGGGGGCGACGTGGAAGTTCTTC. Translating it yields CASSATGQGATWKFF.

This chain links TRBV5-8 with TRBJ2-7; the D call may be TRBD1 or TRBD2 (5 bases each). The CDR3 consists of 13 residues. V was clipped by 0 bases and J by 6 bases, with 10 bases between them. Germline V gene lookup returns CDR1 SGHTS and CDR2 YDEGEE. CDR3 region: CASSLGIGAEQYF. The CDR3 nucleotides read TGTGCCAGCAGCTTGGGAATCGGGGCCGAGCAGTACTTC.

The chain is built from TRBV19 and TRBJ1-6, with D possibly TRBD1 on 6 matching bases. The ends were cut back, 4 bases at V and 10 bases at J, with 11 bases in the middle. From germline, CDR1 is LNHDA and CDR2 SQIVND (reference sequence). CDR3 length equals 13 residues. The chain's CDR3 is CASSRAGESPLHF. The CDR3 region has the DNA TGTGCCAGTAGTAGGGCAGGGGAGTCACCCCTCCACTTT.

The chain uses TRBV10-1 and TRBJ2-5; TRBD2 agrees at 11 bases. The CDR3 covers 16 residues. With V trimmed by 2 bases and J by 5 bases, 7 bases remained unmatched. CDR1 is WNHNN and CDR2 is SYGVQD in the germline V gene (reference sequence). This chain's CDR3 is CASSEPGLAVLETQYF. The CDR3 nucleotides are TGCGCCAGCAGTGAGCCGGGACTAGCGGTTCTCGAGACCCAGTACTTC.

This clone has just one count. This sequence joins TRBV27 and TRBJ2-7, with 8 bases fitting TRBD2. CDR3 length equals 16 residues. V was pared by 3 bases and J by 2 bases, with 9 bases of the junction left unmatched. Germline values: CDR1 MNHEY, CDR2 SMNVEV (reference sequence). The CDR3: CASSFGLAGPPYEQYF. The CDR3 bases are TGTGCCAGCAGTTTCGGGCTAGCGGGCCCACCCTACGAGCAGTACTTC.

V gene TRBV4-1 combines with J gene TRBJ2-1, with 7 nucleotides matching TRBD2. CDR1 is MGHRA and CDR2 is YSYEKL in the germline V gene. The ends lost 1 base at V and 4 bases at J; junction bases unmatched: 10. The CDR3 has 17 amino acids. DNA for the CDR3: TGCGCCAGCAGCCAAGGGCTTAGGGCTAGCGGATACAATGAGCAGTTCTTC. Its translation is CASSQGLRASGYNEQFF.

This chain joins TRBV27 and TRBJ1-6; TRBD1 matches 9 bases. Germline values: CDR1 MNHEY, CDR2 SMNVEV (reference sequence). The V gene end was trimmed by 6 bases and the J gene end by 7 bases; junction bases not matched to a gene: 4. The CDR3 length is 14 residues. CDR3 bases: TGTGCCAGCAGGAGACAGGGGGGGAATTCACCCCTCCACTTT. This translates into CASRRQGGNSPLHF.

The gene calls are TRBV28 and TRBJ1-3, with D maybe TRBD1 (5 bases). The V end was cut by 6 bases, the J end by 7 bases, with 16 bases between. The CDR3 is 14 residues long. Germline CDR1 and CDR2: MDHEN and SYDVKM. The CDR3 is CASSRPGTSNTIYF. Here the CDR3 DNA reads TGTGCCAGCAGCCGTCCCGGGACGAGCAACACCATATATTTT.

The chain is built from TRBV11-3 and TRBJ2-1; D is unresolved. The germline CDR1 and CDR2 sequences are SGHNT and YENEEA. The CDR3 runs to 15 residues. Trimming removed 4 bases at V and 0 bases at J, with 10 bases between. CDR3 sequence: CASSSHYSSYNEQFF. CDR3 coding DNA: TGTGCCAGCAGCTCCCACTATAGCTCCTACAATGAGCAGTTCTTC.

The chain uses TRBV15 and TRBJ2-7; D possibly corresponds to TRBD1 (6 bases). From germline, CDR1 is LNHNV and CDR2 YYDKDF (reference sequence). The CDR3 totals 15 residues. V was trimmed by 0 bases and J by 4 bases, leaving 13 bases between them. The CDR3 DNA is TGTGCCACCAGCAGAGACAGGGGATTAGGGTACGAGCAGTACTTC. Its translation is CATSRDRGLGYEQYF. Full variable domain (missing parts from reference TRBV15 and TRBJ2-7): DAMVIQNPRYQVTQFGKPVTLSCSQTLNHNVMYWYQQKSSQAPKLLFHYYDKDFNNEADTPDNFQSRRPNTSFCFLDIRSPGLGDTAMYLCATSRDRGLGYEQYFGPGTRLTVT.

This clone was seen once. V is TRBV12-3 or TRBV12-4 and J is TRBJ1-5; 7 nucleotides line up with TRBD1. The CDR3 is 13 amino acids. Trimming cost V 6 bases and J 7 bases; bases outside gene matches: 6. In nucleotides, the CDR3 is TGTGCCAGCAGCGCAGGGGGGGTGCAGCCCCAGCATTTT. Amino acids: CASSAGGVQPQHF.

The rearrangement links TRBV7-9 to TRBJ2-7, with a possible D match to TRBD1 (7 bases). The CDR3 contains 17 residues. Germline CDR1 reads SEHNR; CDR2 reads FQNEAQ (reference sequence). The V gene lost 5 bases and the J gene lost 0 bases, with 20 bases spanning the gap. CDR3 nucleotide sequence: TGTGCCAGCAGCGTGTTCCCGCGGGACAGTAGCTCCTACGAGCAGTACTTC. It translates to CASSVFPRDSSSYEQYF.

This clone has only a few counts. This chain connects TRBV3-1 (or the pseudogene TRBV3-2) to TRBJ2-3; D tentatively fits TRBD1 or TRBD2 (5 bases each). Trimming took off 4 bases at V and 6 bases at J, with 17 bases between the two ends. Germline CDR1 LGHDT, CDR2 YNNKEL (reference sequence). There are 15 residues in the CDR3. The chain's CDR3 is CASSLGAGSEDTQYF. The CDR3, as DNA: TGTGCCAGCAGCCTTGGGGCGGGTTCAGAGGATACGCAGTATTTT.

The chain carries TRBV7-2 and TRBJ2-7; 14 bases line up with TRBD2. Trimming took 3 bases from V and 3 from J; bases not matched to a gene: 4. The CDR3 totals 16 residues. Germline CDR1 is SGHTA and CDR2 is FQGNSA. CDR3 protein: CASSFSGTSGSYEQYF. The CDR3 bases are TGTGCCAGCAGCTTCTCCGGGACTAGCGGGAGCTACGAGCAGTACTTC. Full variable domain (remainder filled in from reference TRBV7-2 and TRBJ2-7): GAGVSQSPSNKVTEKGKDVELRCDPISGHTALYWYRQSLGQGLEFLIYFQGNSAPDKSGLPSDRFSAERTGGSVSTLTIQRTQQEDSAVYLCASSFSGTSGSYEQYFGPGTRLTVT.

This chain joins TRBV6-5 and TRBJ1-5; maybe TRBD1 (6 bases). Germline-derived CDR1 and CDR2 are MNHEY and SVGAGI. The length of the CDR3 is 15 residues. V lost 0 bases to trimming and J lost 11 bases, with 17 bases between them. This CDR3 is CASSYSTRDTLTQHF. In nucleotides, the CDR3 is TGTGCCAGCAGTTACTCGACCAGGGACACCCTTACCCAGCATTTT.

This chain connects TRBV2 to TRBJ2-3; 7 bases are a match to TRBD2. The germline V gene encodes CDR1 SNHLY and CDR2 FYNNEI. The CDR3 has 13 residues. With V trimmed by 3 bases and J by 10 bases, 7 bases remained unmatched. The CDR3 DNA reads TGTGCCAGCAGTGATCTTCGAGGGAGGGCGCAGTATTTT. It codes for CASSDLRGRAQYF. The full variable domain, in which reference TRBV2 and TRBJ2-3 provide the parts outside the CDR3, is EPEVTQTPSHQVTQMGQEVILRCVPISNHLYFYWYRQILGQKVEFLVSFYNNEISEKSEIFDDQFSVERPDGSNFTLKIRSTKLEDSAMYFCASSDLRGRAQYFGPGTRLTVL.

With respect to this clone: Other DNA sequences from this sample encode an identical CDR3 as well. The chain uses TRBV18 and TRBJ1-1, with TRBD1 matching over 7 bases. The J segment lost 3 bases and the V segment lost 3 bases, leaving 1 base of the junction unmatched. The germline CDR1 and CDR2 sequences are KGHSH and LQKENI. This CDR3 is 13 amino acids long. CDR3 in DNA: TGTGCCAGCTCACCGGGACAGCACACTGAAGCTTTCTTT. This encodes CASSPGQHTEAFF.

The V gene is TRBV4-1, the J gene TRBJ2-3; the D gene is possibly TRBD1 (6 bases). Germline V gene data show CDR1 as MGHRA and CDR2 as YSYEKL. V lost 0 bases and J lost 1, with 20 bases in between. The CDR3 totals 19 residues. The CDR3 DNA follows: TGCGCCAGCAGCCAAGATCGGGTTGAGGCCCCAGGGGGCACAGATACGCAGTATTTT. Encoded protein: CASSQDRVEAPGGTDTQYF.

This rearrangement joins TRBV29-1 to TRBJ1-1; D unresolved. Trimming took 3 bases from V and 5 from J, leaving 7 bases between them. The CDR3 consists of 11 residues. Germline values: CDR1 SQVTM, CDR2 ANQGSEA. This chain's CDR3 is CSVEGGTEAFF. CDR3 DNA: TGCAGCGTTGAGGGAGGGACTGAAGCTTTCTTT.

The V call is TRBV29-1, the J call TRBJ2-7, with D possibly being TRBD2 (7 bases). Germline-derived CDR1 and CDR2 are SQVTM and ANQGSEA. V lost 4 bases and J lost 0, with 22 bases in between. This CDR3 is 17 amino acids long. The CDR3 sequence: CSVVDHGGDTRSYEQYF. The CDR3 bases are TGCAGCGTTGTCGACCATGGGGGGGACACCCGCTCCTACGAGCAGTACTTC.